This entry describes one T cell receptor beta chain. The target antigen is unknown. This sample stems from a study of cytomegalovirus exposure and HLA in healthy donors. Overall study results and limits: The listing of 150 to 200 TCR beta chains classed them as cytomegalovirus-associated. With high specificity and sensitivity, the classifier reportedly diagnosed cytomegalovirus status.

The table came from immunoSEQ multiplex PCR; TCRdb's copy has only in-frame clones and leaves some out. The data contain 90,000 to 120,000 clones, roughly 95% of them seen just once; the ten biggest clones take up around 0.65%. Germline CDR1 MDHEN, CDR2 SYDVKM. Trimming at V came to 6 bases and at J to 2 bases, leaving 11 bases not matched to a gene. The CDR3 extends over 16 amino acids. This chain joins TRBV28 and TRBJ2-5, with TRBD1 matching 8 bases. The sequence was collected from a woman aged 18 to 35 in good health and CMV-seronegative. The material sequenced was PBMCs. CDR3 in amino acids: CASRLPGRTGQETQYF. DNA of the CDR3: TGTGCCAGCAGACTCCCCGGGCGGACAGGGCAAGAGACCCAGTACTTC.